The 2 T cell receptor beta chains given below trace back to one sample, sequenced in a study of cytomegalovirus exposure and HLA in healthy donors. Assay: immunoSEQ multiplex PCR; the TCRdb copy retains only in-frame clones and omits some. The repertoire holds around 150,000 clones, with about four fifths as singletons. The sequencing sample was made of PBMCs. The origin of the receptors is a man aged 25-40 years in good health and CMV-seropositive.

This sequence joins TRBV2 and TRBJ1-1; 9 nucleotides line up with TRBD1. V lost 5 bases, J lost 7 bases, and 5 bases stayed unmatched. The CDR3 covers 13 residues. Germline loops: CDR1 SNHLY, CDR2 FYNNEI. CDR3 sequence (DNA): TGTGCCAGCAGTAACAGGGGGCAGGGTGAAGCTTTCTTT. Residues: CASSNRGQGEAFF.

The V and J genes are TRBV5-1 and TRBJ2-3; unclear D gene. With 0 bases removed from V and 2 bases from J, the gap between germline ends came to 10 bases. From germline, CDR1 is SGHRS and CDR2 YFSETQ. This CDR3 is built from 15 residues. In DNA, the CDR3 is TGCGCCAGCAGCTTGGATCTTTCCGTCACAGATACGCAGTATTTT. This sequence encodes CASSLDLSVTDTQYF. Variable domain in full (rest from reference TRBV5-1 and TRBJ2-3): KAGVTQTPRYLIKTRGQQVTLSCSPISGHRSVSWYQQTPGQGLQFLFEYFSETQRNKGNFPGRFSGRQFSNSRSEMNVSTLELGDSALYLCASSLDLSVTDTQYFGPGTRLTVL.